The 23 T cell receptor beta chains reported below all come from one sample, sequenced in a study of regulatory T cells in long-lasting Graves disease. HTBI primers from iRepertoire and Arm-PCR of CDR3 regions yielded the TCR beta libraries. One entry per CDR3 protein results from TCRdb running MiXCR on the multiplex PCR reads. This table holds fewer than 400,000 distinct CDR3 sequences, about a fifth found once. Time point indicated: persistent/refractory GD, antithyroid drugs over 5 years with positive TRAb. From PBMCs, RNA was extracted and then used to make the TCR library. Sequencing used peripheral blood mononuclear cells (PBMCs), obtained when the disease was refractory, from a patient treated with antithyroid drugs. The receptor source for this set is a female donor with Graves disease.

On this clonotype itself: A read error may be the cause here, since a much bigger clone is one base away. CDR3 in DNA: TGTACCAGCAGTGAAGGCGATATCAGGGTTTCGGACTATGGCTACACCTTC. It translates to CTSSEGDIRVSDYGYTF. The chain has TRBV6-1 and TRBJ1-2; the D gene is possibly TRBD1 (5 bases). This CDR3 is built from 17 residues. Per the germline V gene, CDR1 is MNHNS and CDR2 is SASEGT.

This clonotype was detected ten times or more. The chain combines TRBV12-3 or TRBV12-4 with TRBJ1-2; D unclear. V lost 8 bases and J lost 0, with 13 bases in between. CDR3 size: 14 residues. Written as DNA, the CDR3 is TGTGCCAGCCTTTCCATTTCCCCTAACTATGGCTACACCTTC. It encodes CASLSISPNYGYTF.

Ten or more counts support this clonotype. The chain combines TRBV28 with TRBJ1-1, with 8 nucleotides matching TRBD1. Germline loops: CDR1 MDHEN, CDR2 SYDVKM. This CDR3 contains 13 residues. The V and J ends lost 6 bases and 4 bases, in that order; junction bases with no gene match: 4. The CDR3 DNA reads as TGTGCCAGCAGACCAACAGGGGGCACTGAAGCTTTCTTT. Translation: CASRPTGGTEAFF.

This rearrangement joins TRBV28 to TRBJ2-1; 7 bases fit TRBD1. Germline CDR1 MDHEN, CDR2 SYDVKM. The CDR3 runs to 14 residues. The J segment lost 1 base and the V segment lost 4 bases, leaving 1 base of the junction unmatched. The CDR3: CASSSTGSYNEQFF. CDR3 in DNA: TGTGCCAGCAGTTCGACAGGGTCCTACAATGAGCAGTTCTTC.

The chain recombines TRBV29-1 with TRBJ1-5; 7 bases fit TRBD1. Germline V CDR1 and CDR2: SQVTM, ANQGSEA. The CDR3 is 16 amino acids. CDR3 protein: CRTPSPDRASNQPQHF. The CDR3 coding sequence is TGCAGGACTCCCTCACCCGACAGGGCGAGCAATCAGCCCCAGCATTTT.

This clonotype turned up a few times. The rearrangement links TRBV29-1 to TRBJ2-1; D perhaps matches TRBD2 (6 bases). Germline assignment: CDR1 SQVTM and CDR2 ANQGSEA. CDR3 length: 14 amino acids. The V and J ends lost 5 bases and 9 bases respectively, with 20 bases between them. The CDR3 bases are TGCAGCGTTCTGTTTTCGGGAGTAACTAGTGAGCAGTTCTTC. It translates to CSVLFSGVTSEQFF.

The sample holds many counts of this clonotype. The chain uses TRBV7-9 and TRBJ2-5; possibly TRBD2 for D (5 bases). Germline V CDR1 and CDR2: SEHNR, FQNEAQ (reference sequence). Trimming removed 4 bases from V and 1 base from J, with 13 bases in between. This CDR3 contains 15 residues. The CDR3 reads CASSSRRGPQETQYF. CDR3 in DNA: TGTGCCAGCAGCTCACGCCGGGGTCCCCAAGAGACCCAGTACTTC. Filled out from reference TRBV7-9 and TRBJ2-5, the complete variable domain reads DTGVSQNPRHKITKRGQNVTFRCDPISEHNRLYWYRQTLGQGPEFLTYFQNEAQLEKSRLLSDRFSAERPKGSFSTLEIQRTEQGDSAMYLCASSSRRGPQETQYFGPGTRLLVL.

This sequence joins TRBV3-1 and TRBJ1-5, with 8 bases identical to TRBD1. The V segment lost 4 bases and the J segment 3 bases; nucleotides outside the gene matches: 5. This CDR3 spans 15 amino acids. Germline V lookup: CDR1 LGHDT, CDR2 YNNKEL (reference sequence). CDR3 nucleotides: TGTGCCAGCAGCCCGGGGACAGGATACAATCAGCCCCAGCATTTT. Translation: CASSPGTGYNQPQHF. Variable domain in full (rest from reference TRBV3-1 and TRBJ1-5): DTAVSQTPKYLVTQMGNDKSIKCEQNLGHDTMYWYKQDSKKFLKIMFSYNNKELIINETVPNRFSPKSPDKAHLNLHINSLELGDSAVYFCASSPGTGYNQPQHFGDGTRLSIL.

A remark on this clonotype: Being one base from a much bigger clone, this may be a read error. The V and J genes are TRBV10-3 and TRBJ1-2, with a possible D match to TRBD1 (5 bases). This CDR3 is 12 amino acids long. Germline assignment: CDR1 ENHRY and CDR2 SYGVKD. CDR3 DNA: TGTGCCATCAGTGAGCTCGGGACTGGCTACATCTTC. Amino acids: CAISELGTGYIF.

V is TRBV3-1 and J is TRBJ2-5; D uncertain. Trimming cost V 6 bases and J 4 bases, with 15 bases left between them. Germline V gene sequence: CDR1 LGHDT, CDR2 YNNKEL (reference sequence). This CDR3 has 14 amino acids. The CDR3 DNA reads TGTGCCAGCAGGCCACCCCCCCCTTCAGAGACCCAGTACTTC. Translating gives CASRPPPPSETQYF.

V and J are TRBV20-1 and TRBJ2-1; possible D gene TRBD2, 6 bases. Per the germline V gene, CDR1 is DFQATT and CDR2 is SNEGSKA (reference sequence). Trimming removed 3 bases at V and 10 bases at J, with 16 bases between. This CDR3 has 13 residues. The CDR3 DNA reads as TGCAGTGCTAGCGCTTCGACTAGGGGCGAGCAGTTCTTC. This encodes CSASASTRGEQFF.

The sample holds many counts of this clonotype. This chain joins TRBV6-1 and TRBJ1-2, with a weak D call TRBD1 (5 bases). The CDR3 extends over 14 amino acids. Germline V CDR1 and CDR2: MNHNS, SASEGT. The germline V and J ends were trimmed by 5 bases and 7 bases, with 17 bases remaining between them. CDR3 nucleotides: TGTGCCAGCAGTACCGTCGACAGTTTCAGTGGCTACACCTTC. Residues: CASSTVDSFSGYTF.

This clonotype appeared a few times. The genes are TRBV29-1 and TRBJ1-2; 9 nucleotides align to TRBD1. Trimming cost V 6 bases and J 1 base; bases outside gene matches: 6. Germline CDR1 SQVTM, CDR2 ANQGSEA. CDR3 size: 14 residues. CDR3 in DNA: TGCAGCGTAGATGGGACAGGGAGTAACTATGGCTACACCTTC. Its protein product is CSVDGTGSNYGYTF.

This clonotype has at least ten counts. The V and J genes are TRBV6-2 or TRBV6-3 and TRBJ2-5, with TRBD2 identical over 7 bases. The CDR3 contains 15 residues. In germline, CDR1 is MNHEY, CDR2 SVGEGT. J was trimmed by 3 bases and V by 5 bases; bases with no gene match: 9. The CDR3 spells CASSVTGGQKETQYF. In DNA form, the CDR3 reads TGTGCCAGCAGTGTTACGGGAGGACAAAAAGAGACCCAGTACTTC.

This clonotype appeared a few times. The chain uses TRBV7-8 and TRBJ2-5; a weak D match, TRBD2 (6 bases). The germline V and J ends were trimmed by 1 base and 5 bases, with 11 bases remaining between them. Per germline, CDR1 SGHVS and CDR2 FQNEAQ. The CDR3 spans 14 residues. The CDR3 DNA is TGTGCCAGCAGCTTAGAAAGGGCGGGGGAGACCCAGTACTTC. Translating gives CASSLERAGETQYF. Looking up the rest from reference TRBV7-8 and TRBJ2-5 gives the full variable domain: GAGVSQSPRYKVAKRGQDVALRCDPISGHVSLFWYQQALGQGPEFLTYFQNEAQLDKSGLPSDRFFAERPEGSVSTLKIQRTQQEDSAVYLCASSLERAGETQYFGPGTRLLVL.

A few counts support this clonotype. The V and J genes are TRBV14 and TRBJ2-7; perhaps TRBD2 as D (6 bases). Trimming pared 1 base from V and 2 bases from J, leaving 9 bases between. CDR1 SGHDN and CDR2 FVKESK come from the germline V gene. This CDR3 region has 14 residues. As DNA, the CDR3 is TGTGCCAGCAGCCAAGGGGGGGTAGCCTACGAGCAGTACTTC. Protein sequence: CASSQGGVAYEQYF. The whole variable domain, filled in from reference TRBV14 and TRBJ2-7, reads EAGVTQFPSHSVIEKGQTVTLRCDPISGHDNLYWYRRVMGKEIKFLLHFVKESKQDESGMPNNRFLAERTGGTYSTLKVQPAELEDSGVYFCASSQGGVAYEQYFGPGTRLTVT.

This clonotype has ten or more counts. V and J are TRBV12-3 or TRBV12-4 and TRBJ1-1; 7 bases are a match to TRBD1. CDR3 length equals 15 residues. V shed 4 bases, J shed 2 bases, and the junction held 7 bases outside the gene matches. The CDR3 sequence is CASSSGQAGNTEAFF. In DNA form, the CDR3 reads TGTGCCAGCAGTTCAGGACAGGCGGGAAACACTGAAGCTTTCTTT.

The V gene is TRBV6-1, the J gene TRBJ2-7, with D perhaps given as TRBD1 or TRBD2 (5 bases each). The V end was cut by 6 bases, the J end by 5 bases, with 17 bases between. Looked up from germline, CDR1 is MNHNS and CDR2 is SASEGT. There are 14 residues in the CDR3. DNA of the CDR3: TGTGCCAGCAGCGCCGGGACCTGGGGAGACGAGCAGTACTTC. This codes for CASSAGTWGDEQYF.

This clonotype was picked up many times. The rearrangement uses TRBV20-1 and TRBJ1-2; 10 bases line up with TRBD1. With V trimmed by 4 bases and J by 3 bases, 5 bases remained unmatched. Germline V CDR1 and CDR2: DFQATT, SNEGSKA (reference sequence). CDR3 length equals 14 residues. The CDR3 reads CSAKTGGAYYGYTF. The CDR3 region has the DNA TGCAGTGCTAAGACAGGGGGCGCTTACTATGGCTACACCTTC.

There are a few counts of this clonotype. The chain has TRBV7-2 and TRBJ1-3, with 7 bases matching TRBD1. V gave up 3 bases and J gave up 7 bases; unmatched junction bases: 3. CDR1 and CDR2 (germline): SGHTA, FQGNSA. This CDR3 region has 13 residues. CDR3 sequence (DNA): TGTGCCAGCAGCTTGGGGACAGTCAACACCATATATTTT. It is translated as CASSLGTVNTIYF.

In the case of this clonotype: A read error is possible here, since a much larger clone lies one base away. The chain is built from TRBV6-5 and TRBJ2-5; no reliable D call. Trimming shortened V by 2 bases and J by 2 bases, and 12 bases separated the two germline ends. CDR1 and CDR2 (germline): MNHEY, SVGAGI. The CDR3 consists of 15 residues. For the CDR3, the DNA is TGTGCCAGCAGTTACCCGGGCCAAGTACAAGAGACCCAGTACTTC. Protein product: CASSYPGQVQETQYF.

The chain combines TRBV11-2 with TRBJ2-3; the match to TRBD2 covers 15 bases. Per the germline V gene, CDR1 is SGHAT and CDR2 is FQNNGV. After removal of 5 bases from V and 5 bases from J, the junction contained 11 bases not matched to a gene. The CDR3 has 18 residues. CDR3 loop: CASSLGGTSGRLKDTQYF. The CDR3 bases are TGTGCCAGCAGCCTCGGGGGGACTAGCGGGAGGTTGAAAGATACGCAGTATTTT.

This clonotype was seen only a few times. The chain is built from TRBV20-1 and TRBJ2-5; D remains ambiguous. Germline lookup yields CDR1 DFQATT and CDR2 SNEGSKA (reference sequence). The CDR3 is made up of 13 amino acids. Trimming removed 3 bases at V and 4 bases at J, with 12 bases between. CDR3 residues: CSASLAALETQYF. The CDR3 bases are TGCAGTGCTAGTTTGGCGGCATTAGAGACCCAGTACTTC.